This record looks at one T cell receptor (beta chain) sequence and its context. The source of the sample is a study of blood T cell repertoires in COVID-19. Study overall: There were acute and convalescent COVID-19 samples, and they came from the United States, Italy and Spain. Sources were T cells, B-cell-depleted T cells, or PBMCs; the material itself was cDNA or gDNA.

Germline CDR1 is SGHRS and CDR2 is YFSETQ. There are 14 residues in the CDR3. The ends were cut back, 6 bases at V and 1 base at J, with 12 bases in the middle. As originally analysed: Estimates of nucleated cell counts were drawn from the amplification of reference gene primers. The data were produced by immunoSEQ multiplex PCR, yet TCRdb's version contains in-frame clones alone and is incomplete. V and J calls and clone size are given by that table; D and trimming were obtained from the DNA. The top ten clones hold around 4.5% of a sample with 210,000 or so clones, approximately 90% of them seen once.

Input material: peripheral blood. The sequence was obtained from a man in his fifties or sixties with acute or convalescent COVID-19. The V and J genes are TRBV5-1 and TRBJ2-3; D call uncertain. In DNA form, the CDR3 reads TGCGCCAGCATTCGAGGAAGCGGCACAGATACGCAGTATTTT. It is translated as CASIRGSGTDTQYF.